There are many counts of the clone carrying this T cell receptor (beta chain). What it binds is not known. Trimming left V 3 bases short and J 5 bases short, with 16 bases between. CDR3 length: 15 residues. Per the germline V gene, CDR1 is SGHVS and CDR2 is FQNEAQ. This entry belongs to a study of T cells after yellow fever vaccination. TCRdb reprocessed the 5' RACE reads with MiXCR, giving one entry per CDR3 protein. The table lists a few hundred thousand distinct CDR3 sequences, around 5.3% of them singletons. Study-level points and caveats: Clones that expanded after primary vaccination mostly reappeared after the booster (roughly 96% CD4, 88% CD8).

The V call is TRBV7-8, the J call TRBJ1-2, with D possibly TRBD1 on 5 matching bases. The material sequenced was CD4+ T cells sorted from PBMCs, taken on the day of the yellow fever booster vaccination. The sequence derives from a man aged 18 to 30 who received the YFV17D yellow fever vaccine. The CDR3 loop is CASSFGMEGSYGYTF. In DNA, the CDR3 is TGTGCCAGCAGCTTTGGGATGGAGGGGTCTTATGGCTACACCTTC.